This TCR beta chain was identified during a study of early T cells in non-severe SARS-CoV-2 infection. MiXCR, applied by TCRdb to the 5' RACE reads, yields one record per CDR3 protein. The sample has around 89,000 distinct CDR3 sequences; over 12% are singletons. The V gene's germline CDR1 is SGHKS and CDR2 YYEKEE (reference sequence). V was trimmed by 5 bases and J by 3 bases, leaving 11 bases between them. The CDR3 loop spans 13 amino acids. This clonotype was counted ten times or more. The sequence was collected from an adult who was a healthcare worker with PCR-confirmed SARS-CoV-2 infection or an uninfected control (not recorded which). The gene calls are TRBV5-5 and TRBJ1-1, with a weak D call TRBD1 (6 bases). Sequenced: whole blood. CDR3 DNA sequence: TGTGCCAGCAGTACAGGGAGGGACACTGAAGCTTTCTTT. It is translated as CASSTGRDTEAFF.